A single T cell receptor (beta chain) is shown here with its context. Its antigen remains unknown. Amplification used 60 Vbeta primers and 13 Jbeta primers. TCRdb keeps only in-frame clones here, not all; method: immunoSEQ multiplex PCR. This sample carries about 170,000 clones, around 80% of them seen once, and the ten largest clones take 2% to 2.5%. This sample was taken from a study of cytomegalovirus exposure and HLA in healthy donors. Study-level findings and limits: Among TCR beta chains of equal frequency, HLA-associated ones were more clonally expanded in a later analysis. Being productive about 90% or about 30% of the time was typical of most TCR beta V segments in an earlier analysis. A later analysis linked some 18,000 TCR beta sequences to HLA alleles at 0.05 false discovery rate.

The sample comprised PBMCs. The TCR originated in a male donor in good health and CMV-seronegative.

The CDR3 sequence is CASTLTNRVGAEAFF. In nucleotides, the CDR3 is TGTGCCAGCACCCTTACCAACAGGGTTGGGGCTGAAGCTTTCTTT. The chain couples TRBV6-1 to TRBJ1-1, with D perhaps matching TRBD1 (6 bases). The CDR3 sequence is 15 residues long. CDR1 MNHNS and CDR2 SASEGT come from the germline V gene. Trimming left V 7 bases short and J 6 bases short, with 21 bases between.